This T cell receptor beta chain derives from a study of blood T cells in healthy people across ages. Together with a sample-barcoded 5' primer, a J-beta primer mix was included in a second PCR lasting about 7 to 11 cycles. Tagging of each cDNA molecule was performed by a template-switch adaptor with 12 random nucleotides. TCRdb re-called the 5' RACE reads through MiXCR, storing one row per CDR3 protein. The sample consists of 600,000 to 1,000,000 distinct CDR3 sequences, more than 45% of them appearing once. About this clonotype: Compared with germline, one end of the junction differs, possibly owing to a read error.

Germline CDR1 and CDR2: SEHNR and FQNEAQ (reference sequence). The CDR3 consists of 14 residues. Sequenced: blood. This TCR came from a man aged 25-45 years in good health. The chain employs TRBV7-9 and TRBJ1-2; 7 positions match TRBD1. Written as DNA, the CDR3 is TGTGCCAGCACCTTAGGACAGGAGCCTTATGGCTACACCTTC. Translating gives CASTLGQEPYGYTF.